Shown below are 6 T cell receptor beta chains from a single sample sequenced in a study of cytomegalovirus exposure and HLA in healthy donors. Primers included in the PCR were 60 Vbeta and 13 Jbeta primers. Sequenced by immunoSEQ multiplex PCR; TCRdb stores in-frame clones only, minus some. The sample contains 180,000 or so clones, 82% of which appear only once. What was sequenced was PBMCs. These receptors were obtained from a boy younger than 10 in good health and CMV-seronegative.

The chain links TRBV4-2 to TRBJ1-2; the D gene is possibly TRBD1 (5 bases). This CDR3 comprises 12 residues. Trimming removed 8 bases from V and 6 bases from J, with 13 bases in between. The germline V gene encodes CDR1 LGHNA and CDR2 YNFKEQ. Here the CDR3 DNA reads TGTGCCAGCGGGAGGGGTATGGATGGCTACACCTTC. It is translated as CASGRGMDGYTF.

The V and J genes are TRBV5-1 and TRBJ2-7; 8 nucleotides match TRBD1. This CDR3 is built from 14 residues. V gave up 2 bases and J gave up 3 bases; unmatched junction bases: 4. The germline V gene encodes CDR1 SGHRS and CDR2 YFSETQ. The CDR3 region has the DNA TGCGCCAGCAGCTTACCGACAGGGGTCTACGAGCAGTACTTC. The encoded protein is CASSLPTGVYEQYF.

The J gene is TRBJ2-3, the V gene TRBV7-2; tentatively, D is TRBD2 (5 bases). With 1 base removed from V and 1 base from J, the gap between germline ends came to 12 bases. Germline loops: CDR1 SGHTA, CDR2 FQGNSA. This CDR3 is 16 amino acids long. The CDR3 spells CASSLGSGDGTDTQYF. The CDR3 nucleotides are TGTGCCAGCAGCTTAGGGTCCGGGGATGGCACAGATACGCAGTATTTT.

In nucleotides, the CDR3 is TGTGCCCTCAGCGGGGGGCCTAACTCGTTCTATGGCTACACCTTC. The encoded protein is CALSGGPNSFYGYTF. V usage is TRBV30 and J usage is TRBJ1-2; tentative D call: TRBD1 (6 bases). CDR3 length equals 15 residues. Germline values: CDR1 GTSNPN, CDR2 SVGIG (reference sequence). V lost 8 bases to trimming and J lost 4 bases, with 23 bases between them.

The CDR3 DNA follows: TGTGCCAGCAGCTCGCGCGAAGAGACCCAGTACTTC. Encoded protein: CASSSREETQYF. This sequence joins TRBV7-9 and TRBJ2-5, with no clear D. Germline V gene data show CDR1 as SEHNR and CDR2 as FQNEAQ (reference sequence). This CDR3 spans 12 amino acids. V gave up 4 bases and J gave up 3 bases, with 6 bases separating them.

This clone was detected only a few times. The CDR3 loop reads CASSPLDRERTLYTF. The CDR3 DNA is TGTGCCAGTAGTCCTCTCGACAGGGAGAGGACTTTGTACACCTTC. The rearrangement links TRBV19 to TRBJ1-2; the match to TRBD1 covers 7 bases. This CDR3 region has 15 residues. Germline assignment: CDR1 LNHDA and CDR2 SQIVND (reference sequence). Trimming cost V 5 bases and J 11 bases; bases outside gene matches: 17.